One sample yielded the 2 T cell receptor beta chains listed below, sequenced in a study of Ad26.COV2.S vaccination and SARS-CoV-2 variants. Documented treatment: about 20 received Ad26.COV2.S at low or high dose, single or two shots; 5 received placebo; per-sample allocation not given. The investigators took samples on day 63 after the first vaccine or placebo injection. The method was immunoSEQ multiplex PCR; TCRdb's version includes in-frame clones alone and lacks a portion of them. The sample holds fewer than 600,000 clones, roughly nine tenths seen once. Sequenced here: peripheral blood, sampled in a trial of Ad26.COV2.S vaccine versus placebo. These receptors all come from a person aged 18-65 years who received the Ad26.COV2.S COVID-19 vaccine or a placebo.

The V gene is TRBV4-1, the J gene TRBJ1-2; 11 positions agree with TRBD1. V lost 6 bases to trimming and J lost 5 bases; unmatched junction nucleotides: 2. This CDR3 comprises 13 residues. The V gene's germline CDR1 is MGHRA and CDR2 YSYEKL. CDR3 amino acids: CASRGTGGYGYTF. The CDR3 coding sequence is TGCGCCAGCAGGGGGACAGGGGGTTATGGCTACACCTTC.

The chain couples TRBV5-6 to TRBJ2-3, with 8 bases aligning to TRBD1. With V trimmed by 1 base and J by 5 bases, 6 bases remained unmatched. There are 15 residues in the CDR3. Germline assignment: CDR1 SGHDT and CDR2 YYEEEE. The DNA of the CDR3 is TGTGCCAGCAGCTTGATGGACAGGGAACGAGATACGCAGTATTTT. Translating gives CASSLMDRERDTQYF.